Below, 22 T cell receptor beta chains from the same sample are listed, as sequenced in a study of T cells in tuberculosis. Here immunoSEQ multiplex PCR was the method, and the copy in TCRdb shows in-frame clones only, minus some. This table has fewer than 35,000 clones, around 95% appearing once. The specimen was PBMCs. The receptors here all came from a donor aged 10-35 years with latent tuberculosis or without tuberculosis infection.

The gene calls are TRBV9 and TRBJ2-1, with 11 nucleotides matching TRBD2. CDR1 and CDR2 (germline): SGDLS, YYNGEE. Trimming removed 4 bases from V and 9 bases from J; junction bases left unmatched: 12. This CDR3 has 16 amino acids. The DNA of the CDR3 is TGTGCCAGCAGCTCGGAGGGGCTAGCGGGAGGACCTGAGCAGTTCTTC. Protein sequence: CASSSEGLAGGPEQFF.

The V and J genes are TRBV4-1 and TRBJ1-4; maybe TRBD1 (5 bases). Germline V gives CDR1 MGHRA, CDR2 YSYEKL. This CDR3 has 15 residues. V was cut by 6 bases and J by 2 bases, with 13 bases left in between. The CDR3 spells CASRGPGGTNEKLFF. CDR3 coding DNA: TGCGCCAGCAGGGGACCCGGAGGGACTAATGAAAAACTGTTTTTT.

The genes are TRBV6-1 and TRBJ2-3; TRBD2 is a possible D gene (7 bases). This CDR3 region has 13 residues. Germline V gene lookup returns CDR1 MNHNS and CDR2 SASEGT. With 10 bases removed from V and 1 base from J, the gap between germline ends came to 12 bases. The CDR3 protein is CAIGRTGTDTQYF. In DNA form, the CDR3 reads TGTGCCATCGGGAGGACAGGCACAGATACGCAGTATTTT.

The chain's CDR3 is CASSLRGGANTEAFF. Written as DNA, the CDR3 is TGTGCCAGCAGCCTCCGCGGAGGGGCGAACACTGAAGCTTTCTTT. V is TRBV7-9 and J is TRBJ1-1; D may be TRBD1 (5 bases). The CDR3 covers 15 residues. Germline loops: CDR1 SEHNR, CDR2 FQNEAQ (reference sequence). Trimming pared 5 bases from V and 1 base from J, leaving 14 bases between.

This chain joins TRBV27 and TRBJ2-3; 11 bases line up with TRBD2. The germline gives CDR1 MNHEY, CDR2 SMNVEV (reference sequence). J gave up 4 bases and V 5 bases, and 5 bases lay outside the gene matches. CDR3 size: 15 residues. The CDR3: CASSLAGGGADTQYF. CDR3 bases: TGTGCCAGCAGTCTAGCGGGGGGTGGTGCAGATACGCAGTATTTT.

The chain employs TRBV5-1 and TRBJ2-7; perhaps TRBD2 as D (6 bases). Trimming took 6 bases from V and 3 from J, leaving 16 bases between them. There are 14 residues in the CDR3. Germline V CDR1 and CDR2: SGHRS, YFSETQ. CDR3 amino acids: CASTRGDSDYEQYF. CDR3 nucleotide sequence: TGCGCCAGCACCCGAGGGGACTCGGACTACGAGCAGTACTTC.

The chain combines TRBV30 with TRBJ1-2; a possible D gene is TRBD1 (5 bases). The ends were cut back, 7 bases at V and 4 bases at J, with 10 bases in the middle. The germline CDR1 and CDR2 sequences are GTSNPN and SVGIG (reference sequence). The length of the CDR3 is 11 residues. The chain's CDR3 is CASTELYGYTF. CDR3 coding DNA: TGTGCCTCGACAGAACTCTATGGCTACACCTTC.

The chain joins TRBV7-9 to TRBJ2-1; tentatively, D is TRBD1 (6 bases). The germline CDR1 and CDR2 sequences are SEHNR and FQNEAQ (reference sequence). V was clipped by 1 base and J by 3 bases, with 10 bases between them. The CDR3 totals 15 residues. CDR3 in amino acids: CASSLGDIVYNEQFF. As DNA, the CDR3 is TGTGCCAGCAGCTTAGGGGACATCGTCTACAATGAGCAGTTCTTC.

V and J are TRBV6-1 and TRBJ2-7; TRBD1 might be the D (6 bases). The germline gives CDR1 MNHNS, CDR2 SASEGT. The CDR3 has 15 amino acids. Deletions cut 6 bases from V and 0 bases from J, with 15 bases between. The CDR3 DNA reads TGTGCCAGCAGCGATTGGGACACCAGCTCCTACGAGCAGTACTTC. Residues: CASSDWDTSSYEQYF.

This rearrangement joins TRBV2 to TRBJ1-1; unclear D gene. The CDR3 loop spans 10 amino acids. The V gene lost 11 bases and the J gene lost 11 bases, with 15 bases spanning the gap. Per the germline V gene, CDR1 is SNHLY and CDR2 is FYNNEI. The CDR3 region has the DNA TGTGCCTCCGGGGATGAGGCGGCTTTCTTT. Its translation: CASGDEAAFF.

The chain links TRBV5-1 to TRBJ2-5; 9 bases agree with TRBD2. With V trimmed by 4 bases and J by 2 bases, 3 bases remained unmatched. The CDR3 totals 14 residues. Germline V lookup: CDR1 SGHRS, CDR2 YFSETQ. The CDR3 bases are TGCGCCAGCAGCGTTAGCGGGGGTCAAGAGACCCAGTACTTC. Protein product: CASSVSGGQETQYF.

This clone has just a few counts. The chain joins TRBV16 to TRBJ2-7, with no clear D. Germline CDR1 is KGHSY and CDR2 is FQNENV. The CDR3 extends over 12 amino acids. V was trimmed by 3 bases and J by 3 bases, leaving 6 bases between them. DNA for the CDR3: TGTGCCAGCAGCCACTCGGTCTACGAGCAGTACTTC. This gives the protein CASSHSVYEQYF.

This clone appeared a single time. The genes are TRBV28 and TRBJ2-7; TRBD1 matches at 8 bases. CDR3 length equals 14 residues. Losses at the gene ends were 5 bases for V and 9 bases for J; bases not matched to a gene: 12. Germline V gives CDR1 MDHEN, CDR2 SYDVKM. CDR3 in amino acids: CASSQDRATGVQYF. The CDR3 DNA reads TGTGCCAGCAGTCAGGACAGGGCGACAGGTGTGCAGTACTTC.

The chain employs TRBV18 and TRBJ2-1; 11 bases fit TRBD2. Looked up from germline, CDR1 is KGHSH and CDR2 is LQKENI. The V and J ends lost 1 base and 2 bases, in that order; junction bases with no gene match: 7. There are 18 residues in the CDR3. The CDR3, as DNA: TGTGCCAGCTCACCACGGCTAGCGGGAGGTCCACCCTACAATGAGCAGTTCTTC. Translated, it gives CASSPRLAGGPPYNEQFF.

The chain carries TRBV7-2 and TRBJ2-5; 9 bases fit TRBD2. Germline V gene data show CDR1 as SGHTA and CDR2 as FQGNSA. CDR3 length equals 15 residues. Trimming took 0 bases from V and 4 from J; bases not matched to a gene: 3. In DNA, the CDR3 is TGTGCCAGCAGCTTAGCGGGACTAGCTGTAGAGACCCAGTACTTC. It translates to CASSLAGLAVETQYF.

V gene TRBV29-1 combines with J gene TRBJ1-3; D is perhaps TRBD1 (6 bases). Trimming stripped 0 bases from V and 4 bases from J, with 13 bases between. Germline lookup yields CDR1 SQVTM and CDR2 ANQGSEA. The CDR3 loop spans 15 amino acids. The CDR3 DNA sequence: TGCAGCGTTGAAGAAATATGGGGGCCCGGAAACACCATATATTTT. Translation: CSVEEIWGPGNTIYF. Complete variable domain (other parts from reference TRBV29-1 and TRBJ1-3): SAVISQKPSRDICQRGTSLTIQCQVDSQVTMMFWYRQQPGQSLTLIATANQGSEATYESGFVIDKFPISRPNLTFSTLTVSNMSPEDSSIYLCSVEEIWGPGNTIYFGEGSWLTVV.

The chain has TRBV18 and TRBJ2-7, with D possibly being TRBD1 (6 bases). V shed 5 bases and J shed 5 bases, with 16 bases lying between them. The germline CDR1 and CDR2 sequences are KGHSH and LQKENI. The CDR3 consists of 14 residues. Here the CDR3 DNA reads TGTGCCAGCTCAGAAAACACAGGGACCGACGAGCAGTACTTC. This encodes CASSENTGTDEQYF.

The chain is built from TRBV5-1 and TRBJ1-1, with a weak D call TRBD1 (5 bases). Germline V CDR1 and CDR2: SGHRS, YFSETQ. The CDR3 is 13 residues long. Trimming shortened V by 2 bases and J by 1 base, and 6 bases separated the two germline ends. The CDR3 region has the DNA TGCGCCAGCAGCTTCGGACAGAACACTGAAGCTTTCTTT. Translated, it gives CASSFGQNTEAFF.

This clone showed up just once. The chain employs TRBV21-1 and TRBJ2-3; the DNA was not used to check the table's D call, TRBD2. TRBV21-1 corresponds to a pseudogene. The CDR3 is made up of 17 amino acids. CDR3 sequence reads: CASSEQLAGGLTDTQYF. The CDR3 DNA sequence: TGTGCCAGCAGCGAACAATTAGCGGGAGGGTTGACAGATACGCAGTATTTT.

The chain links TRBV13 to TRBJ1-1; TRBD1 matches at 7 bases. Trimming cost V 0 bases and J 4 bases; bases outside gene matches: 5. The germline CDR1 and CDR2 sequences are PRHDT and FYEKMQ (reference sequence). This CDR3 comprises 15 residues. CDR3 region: CASSLGIQGVTEAFF. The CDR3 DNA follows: TGTGCCAGCAGCTTAGGTATTCAGGGGGTCACTGAAGCTTTCTTT.

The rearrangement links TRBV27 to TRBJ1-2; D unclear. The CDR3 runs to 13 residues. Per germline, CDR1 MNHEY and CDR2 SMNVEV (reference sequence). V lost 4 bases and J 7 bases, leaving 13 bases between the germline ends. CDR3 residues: CASSSISSGGYTF. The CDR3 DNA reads TGTGCCAGCAGTTCGATCTCCTCGGGTGGCTACACCTTC.

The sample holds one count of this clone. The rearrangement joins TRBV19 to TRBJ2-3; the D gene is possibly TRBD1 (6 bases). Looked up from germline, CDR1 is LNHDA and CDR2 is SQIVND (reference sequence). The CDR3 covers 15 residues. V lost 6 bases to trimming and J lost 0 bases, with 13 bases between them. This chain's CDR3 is CASSRRRGSTDTQYF. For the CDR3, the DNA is TGTGCCAGTAGCCGGCGCAGGGGTAGCACAGATACGCAGTATTTT.